This T cell receptor beta chain is from a study of cytotoxic CD8 clonotypes in ibrutinib-treated CLL. On this clone: The target antigen is unknown.

From germline, CDR1 is MDHEN and CDR2 SYDVKM. V was pared by 5 bases and J by 3 bases, with 16 bases between. The CDR3 consists of 15 residues. Broader study findings: There were differences in sampling times between sustained-remission and progressing patients.

Libraries were prepared by immunoSEQ multiplex PCR; TCRdb keeps only in-frame clonotypes and omits some of them. This table holds some 47,000 clones, around three fifths found once. The source was PBMCs, collected after 24 months of ibrutinib treatment. The rearrangement uses TRBV28 and TRBJ1-2, with D perhaps matching TRBD1 (6 bases). This TCR derives from a human donor with chronic lymphocytic leukemia. CDR3 DNA: TGTGCCAGCAGTAAAAACCCAGGGGTTTACTATGGCTACACCTTC. Its protein product is CASSKNPGVYYGYTF.